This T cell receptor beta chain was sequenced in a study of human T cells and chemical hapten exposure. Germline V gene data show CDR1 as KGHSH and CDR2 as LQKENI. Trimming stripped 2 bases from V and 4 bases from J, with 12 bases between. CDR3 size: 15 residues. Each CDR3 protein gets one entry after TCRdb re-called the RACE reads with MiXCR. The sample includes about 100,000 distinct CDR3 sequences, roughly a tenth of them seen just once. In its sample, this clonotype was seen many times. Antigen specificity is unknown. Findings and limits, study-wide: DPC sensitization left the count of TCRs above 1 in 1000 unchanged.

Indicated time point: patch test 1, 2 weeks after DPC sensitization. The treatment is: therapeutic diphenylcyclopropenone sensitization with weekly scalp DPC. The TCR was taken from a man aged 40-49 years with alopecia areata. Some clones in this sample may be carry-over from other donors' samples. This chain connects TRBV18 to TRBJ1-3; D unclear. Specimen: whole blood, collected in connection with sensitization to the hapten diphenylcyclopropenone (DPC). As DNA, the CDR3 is TGTGCCAGCTCACCAACGGCGGCCGTCGGAAACACCATATATTTT. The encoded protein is CASSPTAAVGNTIYF.